This T cell receptor beta chain was captured in a study of blood T cell repertoires in COVID-19. This clone was picked up one time. The assay was immunoSEQ multiplex PCR, and TCRdb's table has in-frame clones only and misses some. The sample has hundreds of thousands of clones, about four fifths seen once. The TCR was taken from a woman at least 80 years old with acute or convalescent COVID-19. The sequenced sample consisted of peripheral blood.

CDR3 sequence reads: CASSSGTGWETQYF. CDR3 coding DNA: TGCGCCAGCAGCTCAGGGACAGGGTGGGAGACCCAGTACTTC. The chain has TRBV5-1 and TRBJ2-5; 9 positions agree with TRBD1. The CDR3 contains 14 residues. V shed 3 bases, J shed 5 bases, and the junction held 5 bases outside the gene matches. CDR1 is SGHRS, CDR2 YFSETQ, per germline.